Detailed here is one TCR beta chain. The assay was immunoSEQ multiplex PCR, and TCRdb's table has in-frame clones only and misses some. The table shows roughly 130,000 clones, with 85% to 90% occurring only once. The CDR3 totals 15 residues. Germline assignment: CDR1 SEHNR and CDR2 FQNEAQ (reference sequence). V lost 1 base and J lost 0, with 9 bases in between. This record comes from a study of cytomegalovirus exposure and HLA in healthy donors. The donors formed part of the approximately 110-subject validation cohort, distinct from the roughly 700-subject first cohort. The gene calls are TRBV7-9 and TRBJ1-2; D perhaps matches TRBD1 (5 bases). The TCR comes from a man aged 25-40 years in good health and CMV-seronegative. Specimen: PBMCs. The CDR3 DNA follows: TGTGCCAGCAGCTTAGGGGAGGGGACTAACTATGGCTACACCTTC. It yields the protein CASSLGEGTNYGYTF.